The clone carrying this T cell receptor (beta chain) was picked up a small number of times. MiXCR, run by TCRdb on the 5' RACE reads, gives a single entry per CDR3 protein. Of under 60,000 distinct CDR3 sequences listed, around 8% are singletons. These data are taken from a study of early T cells in non-severe SARS-CoV-2 infection. Turning to the study itself: Sequencing was performed on bulk RNA from unsorted whole blood, leaving chains unpaired.

Germline lookup yields CDR1 SGHVS and CDR2 FQNEAQ. V was shortened by 5 bases and J by 6 bases, with 13 bases between the two germline ends. The length of the CDR3 is 13 residues. The rearrangement joins TRBV7-8 to TRBJ1-1; D unclear. This sequence originates from an adult who was a healthcare worker with PCR-confirmed SARS-CoV-2 infection or an uninfected control (not recorded which). Sequencing used whole blood. The DNA of the CDR3 is TGTGCCAGCAGCCGCCCGAGGGAGCCTGAAGCTTTCTTT. It specifies CASSRPREPEAFF.